The following is a TCR beta chain sequence with its context. The record originates from a study of metastatic and nonmetastatic thyroid tumors. Background on the study: From malignant and benign thyroid patients, repertoires in blood and in tumor or nodule tissue were compared.

Through MiXCR, TCRdb re-clonotyped the PCR reads. This table holds some 84,000 clones, about 9.1% found once. No patient had received any treatment before thyroid surgery. The CDR3 spans 13 residues. Germline V gene lookup returns CDR1 SGDLS and CDR2 YYNGEE. Trimming cost V 4 bases and J 3 bases, with 9 bases left between them. The sequence derives from a female donor with papillary thyroid cancer or a benign thyroid nodule (not recorded which). Some clones in this sample may be carry-over from other donors' samples. This sequence joins TRBV9 and TRBJ2-3; D call uncertain. Sequencing was carried out using blood. CDR3 nucleotides: TGTGCCAGCAGCCCCGCTAGAACAGATACGCAGTATTTT. This translates into CASSPARTDTQYF.